The 2 T cell receptor beta chains reported below all come from one sample, sequenced in a study of blood T cell repertoires in COVID-19. The repertoire was sequenced with immunoSEQ multiplex PCR; TCRdb's copy has only in-frame clones and lacks some. The sample lists some 76,000 clones, over 75% seen once, with approximately 11% in the top ten. The sample comprised peripheral blood. The origin of the receptors is a woman aged 18-35 years with acute or convalescent COVID-19.

The rearrangement links TRBV7-9 to TRBJ2-3; 13 bases match TRBD2. The CDR3 length is 19 residues. Germline V gives CDR1 SEHNR, CDR2 FQNEAQ (reference sequence). After removal of 5 bases from V and 0 bases from J, the junction contained 11 bases not matched to a gene. This CDR3 is CASSPAGTSGVMSTDTQYF. CDR3 sequence (DNA): TGTGCCAGCAGCCCAGCGGGGACTAGCGGGGTAATGAGCACAGATACGCAGTATTTT.

The V and J genes are TRBV7-2 and TRBJ2-2; D uncertain. The germline gives CDR1 SGHTA, CDR2 FQGNSA. Trimming removed 2 bases at V and 8 bases at J, with 6 bases between. The CDR3 is 12 amino acids. CDR3 DNA: TGTGCCAGCAGCTTATACTCGGGGGAGCTGTTTTTT. It encodes CASSLYSGELFF.